The clone carrying this T cell receptor beta chain was detected only once. Per the germline V gene, CDR1 is MNHNY and CDR2 is SVGAGI (reference sequence). The CDR3 spans 13 residues. Trimming took 5 bases from V and 3 from J, leaving 7 bases between them. This entry belongs to a study of T cell changes during pregnancy in multiple sclerosis. Sequencing was performed with immunoSEQ multiplex PCR; in TCRdb, only in-frame clones are kept and a portion is missing. This sample has tens of thousands of clones, with approximately 92% found just once. This TCR was sampled from a female donor with multiple sclerosis, enrolled in a pregnancy study. The source was CD4+ T cells from peripheral blood mononuclear cells, collected before pregnancy. The rearrangement links TRBV6-6 to TRBJ2-2; tentative D call: TRBD1 (6 bases). The CDR3 here is CASSHRDTGELFF. CDR3 sequence (DNA): TGTGCCAGCAGTCACAGGGACACCGGGGAGCTGTTTTTT.